Shown below are 32 T cell receptor beta chains from a single sample sequenced in a study of blood T cell repertoires in COVID-19. Assay: immunoSEQ multiplex PCR; the TCRdb copy retains only in-frame clones and omits some. Among around 200,000 clones listed, about nine tenths were seen once. Sequenced: peripheral blood. The source of these receptors is a man in his forties with acute or convalescent COVID-19.

V and J are TRBV11-3 and TRBJ2-2, with D possibly TRBD1 on 6 matching bases. This CDR3 is 17 amino acids long. V gave up 5 bases and J gave up 2 bases, with 18 bases separating them. CDR1 and CDR2 (germline): SGHNT, YENEEA. The CDR3 loop reads CASSPHLGAGNTGELFF. CDR3 nucleotides: TGTGCCAGCAGCCCGCACCTGGGGGCGGGTAACACCGGGGAGCTGTTTTTT.

The chain links TRBV3-1 (or the pseudogene TRBV3-2) to TRBJ2-4; D not certain. The germline CDR1 and CDR2 sequences are LGHDT and YNNKEL (reference sequence). V was clipped by 4 bases and J by 0 bases, with 7 bases between them. The CDR3 spans 14 residues. Written as DNA, the CDR3 is TGTGCCAGCAGCCTGGTCGGAGCCAAAAACATTCAGTACTTC. Translation gives CASSLVGAKNIQYF.

The chain couples TRBV5-1 to TRBJ2-3, with TRBD2 matching over 8 bases. This CDR3 has 16 residues. Per germline, CDR1 SGHRS and CDR2 YFSETQ. V shed 0 bases and J 5 bases; nucleotides not matched to a gene: 8. CDR3: CASSLEGSGAGDTQYF. CDR3 bases: TGCGCCAGCAGCTTGGAGGGTAGCGGGGCAGGAGATACGCAGTATTTT. The entire variable domain, with the rest obtained from reference TRBV5-1 and TRBJ2-3, is as follows: KAGVTQTPRYLIKTRGQQVTLSCSPISGHRSVSWYQQTPGQGLQFLFEYFSETQRNKGNFPGRFSGRQFSNSRSEMNVSTLELGDSALYLCASSLEGSGAGDTQYFGPGTRLTVL.

V is TRBV19 and J is TRBJ2-7, with TRBD1 identical over 7 bases. Trimming at V came to 5 bases and at J to 5 bases, leaving 12 bases not matched to a gene. The germline CDR1 and CDR2 sequences are LNHDA and SQIVND (reference sequence). The CDR3 is made up of 15 amino acids. The CDR3 reads CASSVLGQSFDEQYF. In DNA form, the CDR3 reads TGTGCCAGTAGTGTTTTGGGACAGTCTTTCGACGAGCAGTACTTC.

The chain is built from TRBV6-1 and TRBJ2-7, with a tentative D call TRBD2 (5 bases). Germline-derived CDR1 and CDR2 are MNHNS and SASEGT. Trimming stripped 0 bases from V and 2 bases from J, with 11 bases between. CDR3 length equals 15 residues. The CDR3 coding sequence is TGTGCCAGCAGTGAAGCGGCGGGCCCCGCCTACGAGCAGTACTTC. Its protein product is CASSEAAGPAYEQYF.

In its sample, this clone was seen a few times. CDR3 in DNA: TGCGCCAGCTGCCGGACAGAACTGAAAAATCAGCCCCAGCATTTT. Translating gives CASCRTELKNQPQHF. This chain connects TRBV5-1 to TRBJ1-5, with D tentatively TRBD1 (6 bases). The V end lost 7 bases, the J end lost 4 bases, and 18 bases lay between the germline ends. Per the germline V gene, CDR1 is SGHRS and CDR2 is YFSETQ. There are 15 residues in the CDR3.

The chain joins TRBV28 to TRBJ1-5; D is possibly TRBD1 (5 bases). The V gene's germline CDR1 is MDHEN and CDR2 SYDVKM. Trimming removed 9 bases from V and 9 bases from J, with 18 bases in between. The CDR3 consists of 13 residues. The CDR3 DNA reads TGTGCCAGTTATCAGGGTTCTTCAAGGCCCCAGCATTTT. It is translated as CASYQGSSRPQHF.

The rearrangement links TRBV2 to TRBJ1-6; D is possibly TRBD1 (5 bases). The CDR3 has 17 residues. CDR1 is SNHLY and CDR2 is FYNNEI in the germline V gene. V shed 6 bases and J shed 0 bases, with 15 bases lying between them. For the CDR3, the DNA is TGTGCCAGCAGCTCTGGGCCACAGGACTCCTATAATTCACCCCTCCACTTT. This sequence encodes CASSSGPQDSYNSPLHF.

The chain couples TRBV19 to TRBJ1-5, with TRBD1 matching over 7 bases. The germline V gene has CDR1 LNHDA and CDR2 SQIVND (reference sequence). J lost 4 bases, V lost 6 bases, and 3 bases had no gene match. The CDR3 has 13 residues. CDR3 sequence reads: CASRAGGNQPQHF. The CDR3 nucleotides are TGTGCCAGTAGGGCAGGGGGGAATCAGCCCCAGCATTTT.

The chain has TRBV15 and TRBJ2-2; 8 bases agree with TRBD1. V dropped 3 bases and J dropped 5; count of bases not matched to a gene: 8. The CDR3 consists of 16 residues. The germline gives CDR1 LNHNV, CDR2 YYDKDF (reference sequence). As DNA, the CDR3 is TGTGCCACCAGCAGCGACAGGGGAAAGGAGACCGGGGAGCTGTTTTTT. Protein product: CATSSDRGKETGELFF.

This chain uses TRBV27 with TRBJ2-1; the match to TRBD2 covers 9 bases. This CDR3 region has 17 residues. The V segment lost 1 base and the J segment 0 bases; nucleotides outside the gene matches: 4. The germline V gene has CDR1 MNHEY and CDR2 SMNVEV (reference sequence). The chain's CDR3 is CASSLFASGDSYNEQFF. As DNA, the CDR3 is TGTGCCAGCAGTTTATTCGCTAGCGGGGACTCCTACAATGAGCAGTTCTTC.

This sequence joins TRBV24-1 and TRBJ1-3; D perhaps matches TRBD1 (5 bases). This CDR3 spans 15 amino acids. Germline loops: CDR1 KGHDR, CDR2 SFDVKD. Trimming cost V 3 bases and J 0 bases, with 8 bases left between them. The CDR3 is CATSDQGCSGNTIYF. Written as DNA, the CDR3 is TGTGCCACCAGTGATCAGGGATGCTCTGGAAACACCATATATTTT.

V is TRBV6-6 and J is TRBJ2-7; tentatively, D is TRBD2 (5 bases). This CDR3 has 13 residues. The germline V gene encodes CDR1 MNHNY and CDR2 SVGAGI (reference sequence). V was shortened by 4 bases and J by 3 bases, with 10 bases between the two germline ends. CDR3 DNA: TGTGCCAGCAGTTTGACTATTTACTACGAGCAGTACTTC. It codes for CASSLTIYYEQYF.

This clone came up a few times. The chain carries TRBV29-1 and TRBJ2-3; D might be TRBD1 (7 bases). Germline V lookup: CDR1 SQVTM, CDR2 ANQGSEA. The V end lost 5 bases, the J end lost 5 bases, and 14 bases lay between the germline ends. The CDR3 has 13 residues. The CDR3 loop is CSVSGGRGDTQYF. The CDR3 DNA sequence: TGCAGCGTTTCAGGGGGGCGGGGAGATACGCAGTATTTT.

The CDR3 region has the DNA TGCGCCAGCAGTGATAGTAGCGGGGGGGACCCTGAGTTCTTC. Translation: CASSDSSGGDPEFF. The V and J genes are TRBV10-1 and TRBJ2-1; 11 nucleotides line up with TRBD2. Germline CDR1 reads WNHNN; CDR2 reads SYGVQD (reference sequence). The V gene end was trimmed by 3 bases and the J gene end by 14 bases; junction bases not matched to a gene: 9. The CDR3 runs 14 residues.

V is TRBV4-1 and J is TRBJ2-1; 8 bases align to TRBD2. V was clipped by 5 bases and J by 0 bases; unmatched bases: 3. The germline V gene has CDR1 MGHRA and CDR2 YSYEKL. CDR3 length: 15 amino acids. Here the CDR3 DNA reads TGCGCCAGCAGCTTAGCGGGGAGCTCCTACAATGAGCAGTTCTTC. It codes for CASSLAGSSYNEQFF.

The V call is TRBV12-3 or TRBV12-4, the J call TRBJ2-3; D may be TRBD1 (5 bases). The CDR3 sequence is 12 residues long. V was shortened by 6 bases and J by 1 base, with 5 bases between the two germline ends. The CDR3 DNA sequence: TGTGCCAGCAGGACAGGCACAGATACGCAGTATTTT. Protein product: CASRTGTDTQYF.

The chain combines TRBV25-1 with TRBJ2-7, with D possibly matching TRBD1 (5 bases). Germline assignment: CDR1 MGHDK and CDR2 SYGVNS. With 5 bases removed from V and 3 bases from J, the gap between germline ends came to 14 bases. CDR3 length equals 14 residues. CDR3 loop: CASSQGSIFYEQYF. Here the CDR3 DNA reads TGTGCCAGCAGTCAGGGAAGTATCTTCTACGAGCAGTACTTC.

The chain employs TRBV6-6 and TRBJ2-5; tentative D call: TRBD1 (7 bases). Per the germline V gene, CDR1 is MNHNY and CDR2 is SVGAGI (reference sequence). V gave up 3 bases and J gave up 1 base, with 15 bases separating them. This CDR3 region has 16 residues. In nucleotides, the CDR3 is TGTGCCAGCAGTTATAGGGGGCGGGGTATCCAAGAGACCCAGTACTTC. Protein: CASSYRGRGIQETQYF.

The gene calls are TRBV28 and TRBJ1-1; the D gene is possibly TRBD1 (5 bases). CDR1 and CDR2 from the germline V gene are MDHEN and SYDVKM. The CDR3 length is 15 residues. Trimming shortened V by 6 bases and J by 0 bases, and 14 bases separated the two germline ends. The CDR3 region has the DNA TGTGCCAGCAGGGTTGATGGGGCGATGAACACTGAAGCTTTCTTT. It specifies CASRVDGAMNTEAFF.

The gene calls are TRBV28 and TRBJ1-6, with 9 bases lining up with TRBD1. Germline trimming cut 6 bases from V and 7 bases from J; bases unmatched to any gene: 10. Germline-derived CDR1 and CDR2 are MDHEN and SYDVKM. The CDR3 sequence is 16 residues long. The CDR3 region has the DNA TGTGCCAGCAGGCCAACCGGGACAGGGATAAATTCACCCCTCCACTTT. Amino acids: CASRPTGTGINSPLHF.

V usage is TRBV5-1 and J usage is TRBJ2-5, with D possibly TRBD2 on 6 matching bases. V was cut by 1 base and J by 0 bases, with 10 bases left in between. The CDR3 runs to 15 residues. Germline V lookup: CDR1 SGHRS, CDR2 YFSETQ. Written as DNA, the CDR3 is TGCGCCAGCAGCTTGACCCCGGGGGACCAAGAGACCCAGTACTTC. Its translation is CASSLTPGDQETQYF.

This rearrangement joins TRBV7-2 to TRBJ1-1; D gene unclear. The germline V and J ends were trimmed by 5 bases and 3 bases, with 13 bases remaining between them. Looked up from germline, CDR1 is SGHTA and CDR2 is FQGNSA. CDR3 length: 14 amino acids. CDR3 DNA sequence: TGTGCCAGCAGCCTCCGGGTCACGGACACTGAAGCTTTCTTT. As protein: CASSLRVTDTEAFF.

The chain recombines TRBV4-1 with TRBJ1-2; 9 positions agree with TRBD1. This CDR3 comprises 15 residues. Germline V gene data show CDR1 as MGHRA and CDR2 as YSYEKL. Germline trimming cut 2 bases from V and 7 bases from J; bases unmatched to any gene: 8. CDR3 sequence (DNA): TGCGCCAGCAGCCAATCCTTACAGGGGGCGGTTGGCTACACCTTC. The encoded protein is CASSQSLQGAVGYTF.

The chain is built from TRBV11-2 and TRBJ1-6; 10 nucleotides agree with TRBD1. The trim removed 0 bases at V and 7 bases at J, leaving 3 bases unmatched. CDR3 length equals 16 residues. Germline lookup yields CDR1 SGHAT and CDR2 FQNNGV. The CDR3 nucleotides read TGTGCCAGCAGCTTAGATCGGGACAGGGGAAATTCACCCCTCCACTTT. As protein: CASSLDRDRGNSPLHF. Complete variable domain (other parts from reference TRBV11-2 and TRBJ1-6): EAGVAQSPRYKIIEKRQSVAFWCNPISGHATLYWYQQILGQGPKLLIQFQNNGVVDDSQLPKDRFSAERLKGVDSTLKIQPAKLEDSAVYLCASSLDRDRGNSPLHFGNGTRLTVT.

V usage is TRBV27 and J usage is TRBJ2-3; D may be TRBD1 (5 bases). Germline CDR1 reads MNHEY; CDR2 reads SMNVEV (reference sequence). The CDR3 sequence is 15 residues long. V was pared by 2 bases and J by 2 bases, with 11 bases between. CDR3 sequence (DNA): TGTGCCAGCAGTTTACAGGCAGGGAACACAGATACGCAGTATTTT. It specifies CASSLQAGNTDTQYF.

The chain recombines TRBV7-2 with TRBJ2-1, with D tentatively TRBD1 (6 bases). CDR3 size: 15 residues. Trimming cost V 5 bases and J 5 bases, with 16 bases left between them. Germline loops: CDR1 SGHTA, CDR2 FQGNSA. CDR3 DNA sequence: TGTGCCAGCAGCCCCGACAGGAGCAACCACAATGAGCAGTTCTTC. It yields the protein CASSPDRSNHNEQFF. The full variable domain, completed using reference TRBV7-2 and TRBJ2-1, is GAGVSQSPSNKVTEKGKDVELRCDPISGHTALYWYRQSLGQGLEFLIYFQGNSAPDKSGLPSDRFSAERTGGSVSTLTIQRTQQEDSAVYLCASSPDRSNHNEQFFGPGTRLTVL.

V is TRBV10-2 and J is TRBJ1-1, with 9 bases matching TRBD1. Per the germline V gene, CDR1 is WSHSY and CDR2 is SAAADI. This CDR3 is 16 amino acids long. V gave up 1 base and J gave up 3 bases; unmatched junction bases: 6. The CDR3: CASSELYRGPYTEAFF. The CDR3 nucleotides read TGCGCCAGCAGTGAGTTGTACAGGGGGCCTTACACTGAAGCTTTCTTT.

The rearrangement uses TRBV7-9 and TRBJ1-2; D gene ambiguous. The germline V gene encodes CDR1 SEHNR and CDR2 FQNEAQ (reference sequence). Trimming stripped 2 bases from V and 1 base from J, with 11 bases between. This CDR3 comprises 15 residues. The chain's CDR3 is CASSLIRDLNYGYTF. In nucleotides, the CDR3 is TGTGCCAGCAGCTTAATACGAGATCTTAACTATGGCTACACCTTC.

This chain joins TRBV7-9 and TRBJ2-5, with TRBD2 identical over 7 bases. The CDR3 loop spans 15 amino acids. The junction had 10 bases not matched to a gene; V was cut back by 2 bases and J by 7 bases. CDR1 and CDR2 (germline): SEHNR, FQNEAQ (reference sequence). The CDR3 protein is CASSLRPGGIGTQYF. CDR3 nucleotides: TGTGCCAGCAGCTTACGGCCCGGGGGGATCGGGACCCAGTACTTC.

V is TRBV30 and J is TRBJ2-7; D is perhaps TRBD1 (5 bases). This CDR3 comprises 11 residues. V lost 5 bases and J lost 7, with 12 bases in between. The germline gives CDR1 GTSNPN, CDR2 SVGIG (reference sequence). CDR3 sequence: CAWGRQTEQYF. CDR3 nucleotide sequence: TGTGCCTGGGGGCGACAGACGGAGCAGTACTTC.

The V gene is TRBV7-9, the J gene TRBJ2-2; maybe TRBD1 (6 bases). Germline V gene data show CDR1 as SEHNR and CDR2 as FQNEAQ (reference sequence). V dropped 5 bases and J dropped 6 bases, with 13 bases sitting between them. The CDR3 has 14 residues. CDR3 in DNA: TGTGCCAGCAGCCCCCGACAGGCCCCCGGGGAGCTGTTTTTT. Its protein is CASSPRQAPGELFF.